A single sample gave rise to the 3 T cell receptor beta chains below, sequenced in a study of spatial heterogeneity in lung cancer. As for time point: blood at routine non-recurrence follow-up after resection. TCRdb used MiXCR to reprocess the 5' RACE reads, holding one entry per CDR3 protein. The sample lists 110,000 or so distinct CDR3 sequences; 10% to 11% were seen once. Sequenced here: PBMCs, sampled at follow-up. The origin of the receptors is a female donor with early-stage non-small cell lung cancer.

This clonotype was seen only a few times. This chain joins TRBV10-3 and TRBJ1-1; D is perhaps TRBD1 (6 bases). V was cut by 5 bases and J by 10 bases, with 17 bases left in between. Per the germline V gene, CDR1 is ENHRY and CDR2 is SYGVKD. The CDR3 is made up of 13 amino acids. This CDR3 is CAISPASGTRAFF. The CDR3 region has the DNA TGTGCCATCAGTCCAGCCTCCGGGACAAGAGCTTTCTTT.

J is TRBJ1-1 and V is TRBV19; maybe TRBD1 (5 bases). The germline V gene encodes CDR1 LNHDA and CDR2 SQIVND (reference sequence). Trimming stripped 7 bases from V and 6 bases from J, with 12 bases between. CDR3 length equals 12 residues. The CDR3 reads CASKSGLAEAFF. The CDR3, as DNA: TGTGCCAGTAAATCGGGGCTGGCTGAAGCTTTCTTT.

This clonotype was seen only a few times. The chain has TRBV24-1 and TRBJ2-1; TRBD1 matches at 8 bases. The germline gives CDR1 KGHDR, CDR2 SFDVKD. The CDR3 is 15 amino acids. V shed 4 bases and J 6 bases; nucleotides not matched to a gene: 7. The CDR3 DNA sequence: TGTGCCACCAGTGACTTTACGACAGGGGTCAATGAGCAGTTCTTC. Translated: CATSDFTTGVNEQFF.